A single sample gave rise to the 30 T cell receptor beta chains below, sequenced in a study of blood T cell repertoires in COVID-19. Libraries were prepared by immunoSEQ multiplex PCR; TCRdb keeps only in-frame clonotypes and omits some of them. The repertoire holds 95,000 to 150,000 clones, with approximately 90% as singletons. The specimen was peripheral blood. The receptors were sampled from a woman in her forties or fifties with acute or convalescent COVID-19.

The rearrangement uses TRBV30 and TRBJ2-3; perhaps TRBD2 as D (5 bases). V lost 2 bases and J lost 3, with 12 bases in between. This CDR3 has 14 residues. CDR1 GTSNPN and CDR2 SVGIG come from the germline V gene (reference sequence). This CDR3 reads CAWSIGRVTDTQYF. The CDR3 bases are TGTGCCTGGAGTATAGGGCGGGTAACAGATACGCAGTATTTT.

The CDR3: CAWSGTVKFRGSGANVLTF. For the CDR3, the DNA is TGTGCCTGGAGCGGGACAGTTAAATTTAGAGGCTCTGGGGCCAACGTCCTGACTTTC. The chain joins TRBV30 to TRBJ2-6, with 7 bases fitting TRBD1. In germline, CDR1 is GTSNPN, CDR2 SVGIG (reference sequence). V lost 3 bases and J lost 0; bases outside the gene matches: 14. The CDR3 covers 19 residues.

The chain combines TRBV6-2 or TRBV6-3 with TRBJ1-5; D is possibly TRBD1 (5 bases). Trimming removed 5 bases from V and 0 bases from J, with 14 bases in between. Germline V lookup: CDR1 MNHEY, CDR2 SVGEGT. This CDR3 contains 16 residues. The DNA for the CDR3 is TGTGCCAGCAGTACCCGGACATATTATAGCAATCAGCCCCAGCATTTT. This translates into CASSTRTYYSNQPQHF.

V gene TRBV18 combines with J gene TRBJ1-6; D possibly corresponds to TRBD1 (5 bases). Trimming pared 0 bases from V and 7 bases from J, leaving 13 bases between. Germline V gene sequence: CDR1 KGHSH, CDR2 LQKENI. The CDR3 extends over 16 amino acids. The CDR3 loop reads CASSPPEGVPNSPLHF. The CDR3 DNA is TGTGCCAGCTCACCACCCGAAGGGGTCCCAAATTCACCCCTCCACTTT.

This clone was counted only a few times. The sample carries other DNA sequences with the same CDR3. This chain joins TRBV11-3 and TRBJ2-7; maybe TRBD1 (6 bases). The CDR3 extends over 14 amino acids. V lost 0 bases to trimming and J lost 2 bases, with 8 bases between them. Germline V lookup: CDR1 SGHNT, CDR2 YENEEA. The CDR3 spells CASSLDTGTYEQYF. The CDR3 DNA sequence: TGTGCCAGCAGCTTAGACACAGGGACCTACGAGCAGTACTTC.

CDR3 residues: CASSYQEGAYGYTF. The CDR3 DNA sequence: TGTGCCAGCAGTTACCAGGAGGGGGCCTATGGCTACACCTTC. This chain joins TRBV6-5 and TRBJ1-2, with 7 nucleotides matching TRBD1. CDR1 MNHEY and CDR2 SVGAGI come from the germline V gene. The CDR3 loop spans 14 amino acids. V shed 2 bases, J shed 4 bases, and the junction held 4 bases outside the gene matches.

The V call is TRBV7-2, the J call TRBJ1-2; weak D call: TRBD1 (5 bases). Germline V gives CDR1 SGHTA, CDR2 FQGNSA. Between the trimmed V and J ends, which lost 1 base and 3 bases, there was a span of 12 bases. The CDR3 covers 15 residues. This CDR3 reads CASSLGFRDYYGYTF. The CDR3 DNA reads as TGTGCCAGCAGCTTAGGTTTCAGGGATTACTATGGCTACACCTTC.

The chain recombines TRBV18 with TRBJ1-5, with a tentative D call TRBD1 (5 bases). V lost 3 bases, J lost 4 bases, and 7 bases lay in between. Germline V lookup: CDR1 KGHSH, CDR2 LQKENI. This CDR3 comprises 13 residues. The CDR3 region has the DNA TGTGCCAGCTCACCTGACAGAAATCAGCCCCAGCATTTT. Translated: CASSPDRNQPQHF.

This clone was observed a single time. The chain carries TRBV30 and TRBJ2-1, with D perhaps TRBD2 (7 bases). Per the germline V gene, CDR1 is GTSNPN and CDR2 is SVGIG (reference sequence). V lost 7 bases, J lost 7 bases, and 20 bases lay in between. The CDR3 extends over 14 amino acids. This CDR3 reads CASEGRGAGNEQFF. The CDR3 DNA is TGTGCCTCCGAGGGGAGGGGGGCTGGGAATGAGCAGTTCTTC.

In its sample, this clone was seen once. V is TRBV7-9 and J is TRBJ1-2; 7 nucleotides line up with TRBD1. The germline V gene has CDR1 SEHNR and CDR2 FQNEAQ (reference sequence). V lost 4 bases and J lost 3; bases outside the gene matches: 17. The CDR3 totals 18 residues. The CDR3 here is CASSSPSSGWDSDYGYTF. The CDR3 coding sequence is TGTGCCAGCAGCTCCCCGTCATCCGGCTGGGACAGTGACTATGGCTACACCTTC.

The rearrangement uses TRBV19 and TRBJ1-6, with D possibly matching TRBD1 (5 bases). The CDR3 has 14 residues. Germline V gene lookup returns CDR1 LNHDA and CDR2 SQIVND (reference sequence). The V end was cut by 9 bases, the J end by 4 bases, with 13 bases between. The CDR3 is CASHPGNYNSPLHF. CDR3 nucleotides: TGTGCCAGCCACCCAGGGAATTATAATTCACCCCTCCACTTT.

The CDR3, as DNA: TGTGCCTGTCGGAGTGGACACCGAGCAACCTTCACTGAAGCTTTCTTT. Encoded protein: CACRSGHRATFTEAFF. The chain uses TRBV30 and TRBJ1-1, with D perhaps TRBD1 (5 bases). Germline V gene sequence: CDR1 GTSNPN, CDR2 SVGIG (reference sequence). Trimming shortened V by 6 bases and J by 4 bases, and 24 bases separated the two germline ends. The CDR3 contains 16 residues.

This chain connects TRBV9 to TRBJ2-4, with D possibly being TRBD2 (6 bases). This CDR3 is built from 15 residues. In germline, CDR1 is SGDLS, CDR2 YYNGEE. The V end lost 6 bases, the J end lost 8 bases, and 21 bases lay between the germline ends. CDR3 in amino acids: CASTPGGLGLDIQYF. The CDR3 DNA follows: TGTGCCAGCACCCCAGGAGGGCTTGGATTAGACATTCAGTACTTC.

The gene calls are TRBV19 and TRBJ1-3; perhaps TRBD1 as D (6 bases). Germline V lookup: CDR1 LNHDA, CDR2 SQIVND (reference sequence). The CDR3 runs 15 residues. Deletions cut 3 bases from V and 2 bases from J, with 11 bases between. In DNA, the CDR3 is TGTGCCAGTAGTATGTACAGGGAACCTGGAAACACCATATATTTT. As protein: CASSMYREPGNTIYF.

This sequence joins TRBV6-4 and TRBJ2-2, with 7 bases matching TRBD2. V was pared by 6 bases and J by 6 bases, with 7 bases of the junction left unmatched. Germline CDR1 MRHNA, CDR2 SNTAGT. There are 14 residues in the CDR3. CDR3 DNA: TGTGCCAGCAGCGAAGGACTAGGGGCCGGGGAGCTGTTTTTT. Its protein is CASSEGLGAGELFF.

The rearrangement joins TRBV10-3 to TRBJ2-5; D not certain. Germline assignment: CDR1 ENHRY and CDR2 SYGVKD. This CDR3 spans 13 amino acids. Trimming stripped 4 bases from V and 2 bases from J, with 8 bases between. The CDR3 here is CAISGVPQETQYF. The CDR3 region has the DNA TGTGCCATCAGTGGCGTCCCGCAAGAGACCCAGTACTTC.

The chain carries TRBV7-9 and TRBJ2-2; 12 nucleotides line up with TRBD2. This CDR3 has 15 amino acids. The V gene's germline CDR1 is SEHNR and CDR2 FQNEAQ (reference sequence). The ends lost 4 bases at V and 6 bases at J; junction bases unmatched: 3. For the CDR3, the DNA is TGTGCCAGCAGCTCTAGCGGGGGGGCGTCCGGGGAGCTGTTTTTT. Amino acid sequence: CASSSSGGASGELFF.

The chain couples TRBV4-1 to TRBJ1-1; D remains ambiguous. The V gene's germline CDR1 is MGHRA and CDR2 YSYEKL. The V end was cut by 1 base, the J end by 5 bases, with 17 bases between. The CDR3 has 16 residues. This chain's CDR3 is CASSQVAGPFWTEAFF. CDR3 nucleotide sequence: TGCGCCAGCAGCCAAGTAGCTGGCCCTTTCTGGACTGAAGCTTTCTTT.

The chain carries TRBV19 and TRBJ1-1; 7 nucleotides agree with TRBD1. In germline, CDR1 is LNHDA, CDR2 SQIVND (reference sequence). The CDR3 spans 13 residues. The J segment lost 4 bases and the V segment lost 5 bases, leaving 4 bases of the junction unmatched. CDR3 DNA sequence: TGTGCCAGTAGTGCCTCAGGGGGCACTGAAGCTTTCTTT. Translated, it gives CASSASGGTEAFF.

This rearrangement joins TRBV3-1 (or the pseudogene TRBV3-2) to TRBJ1-4, with 7 bases aligning to TRBD1. The CDR3 runs 14 residues. V shed 4 bases and J 5 bases; nucleotides not matched to a gene: 4. Germline V gene sequence: CDR1 LGHDT, CDR2 YNNKEL (reference sequence). In DNA, the CDR3 is TGTGCCAGCAGCCCCGGGACAGTAAATGAAAAACTGTTTTTT. Protein sequence: CASSPGTVNEKLFF.

Here the CDR3 reads CAALSSLAGDTGELFF. The CDR3 DNA reads TGTGCCGCGCTAAGTTCACTAGCGGGGGACACCGGGGAGCTGTTTTTT. The rearrangement uses TRBV10-3 and TRBJ2-2; 11 bases align to TRBD2. CDR3 length: 16 amino acids. V was pared by 11 bases and J by 3 bases, with 11 bases of the junction left unmatched. Germline V gives CDR1 ENHRY, CDR2 SYGVKD.

This chain joins TRBV7-2 and TRBJ2-3; 7 nucleotides line up with TRBD2. In germline, CDR1 is SGHTA, CDR2 FQGNSA. The CDR3 is 14 amino acids. V lost 0 bases and J lost 4; bases outside the gene matches: 1. The CDR3 is CASSLAGLADTQYF. The CDR3 DNA reads as TGTGCCAGCAGCTTAGCCGGACTAGCAGATACGCAGTATTTT.

This clone came up once. The chain has TRBV23-1 and TRBJ2-7, with D unresolved. TRBV23-1 is marked as an open reading frame, function uncertain. The CDR3 length is 9 residues. The V end lost 9 bases, the J end lost 7 bases, and 7 bases lay between the germline ends. For the CDR3, the DNA is TGCGCCAGACTCTTGGAGCAGTACTTC. Protein sequence: CARLLEQYF.

This clone was counted many times. V usage is TRBV7-2 and J usage is TRBJ2-7; 7 bases are shared with TRBD1. CDR3 length: 15 residues. Germline CDR1 is SGHTA and CDR2 is FQGNSA. Trimming took 5 bases from V and 6 from J; bases not matched to a gene: 13. CDR3 sequence (DNA): TGTGCCAGCAGCGTAGGGGGCTCTCCGGCCTCCGAGCAGTACTTC. Protein sequence: CASSVGGSPASEQYF.

This chain connects TRBV2 to TRBJ2-5; 11 bases are a match to TRBD2. CDR3 length: 15 residues. Germline trimming cut 3 bases from V and 4 bases from J; bases unmatched to any gene: 4. CDR1 and CDR2 (germline): SNHLY, FYNNEI. This chain's CDR3 is CASSEAGTSGETQYF. The DNA for the CDR3 is TGTGCCAGCAGTGAGGCCGGGACTAGCGGAGAGACCCAGTACTTC.

The chain links TRBV4-3 to TRBJ2-3; the match to TRBD2 covers 9 bases. Germline CDR1 LGHNA, CDR2 YSLEER. The length of the CDR3 is 16 residues. After removal of 0 bases from V and 8 bases from J, the junction contained 9 bases not matched to a gene. CDR3 DNA: TGCGCCAGCAGCCAAGATAAGGCGGGAGGGCCGGGTACGCAGTATTTT. Translated: CASSQDKAGGPGTQYF.

The V and J genes are TRBV30 and TRBJ2-7, with TRBD2 matching over 13 bases. Per the germline V gene, CDR1 is GTSNPN and CDR2 is SVGIG (reference sequence). The trim removed 2 bases at V and 2 bases at J, leaving 6 bases unmatched. This CDR3 is built from 16 residues. In DNA form, the CDR3 reads TGTGCCTGGAGTTTTCCGGGACTAGCGGGGACCTACGAGCAGTACTTC. Translating gives CAWSFPGLAGTYEQYF.

This chain links TRBV4-1 with TRBJ1-2; D not certain. The germline CDR1 and CDR2 sequences are MGHRA and YSYEKL. This CDR3 has 18 residues. Deletions cut 2 bases from V and 0 bases from J, with 19 bases between. DNA for the CDR3: TGCGCCAGCAGCCAAACCGTGCGCTTCCCGAAACCTAACTATGGCTACACCTTC. Its protein product is CASSQTVRFPKPNYGYTF.

Worth noting for this clone: This same CDR3 is encoded by further DNA sequences in the sample. This chain uses TRBV4-3 with TRBJ1-1; a weak D match, TRBD1 (5 bases). The germline CDR1 and CDR2 sequences are LGHNA and YSLEER. V lost 0 bases and J lost 1, with 6 bases in between. CDR3 length equals 14 residues. The CDR3 DNA sequence: TGCGCCAGCAGCCAAGACCAGGGGAACACTGAAGCTTTCTTT. This codes for CASSQDQGNTEAFF.

Only one count was recorded for this clone. The chain has TRBV11-2 and TRBJ2-2; weak D call: TRBD2 (5 bases). The CDR3 is 15 residues long. V lost 8 bases and J lost 8, with 21 bases in between. Germline lookup yields CDR1 SGHAT and CDR2 FQNNGV. As DNA, the CDR3 is TGTGCCAGCCGGGAAGGTACCATCGGACCTGGGGAGCTGTTTTTT. This gives the protein CASREGTIGPGELFF.